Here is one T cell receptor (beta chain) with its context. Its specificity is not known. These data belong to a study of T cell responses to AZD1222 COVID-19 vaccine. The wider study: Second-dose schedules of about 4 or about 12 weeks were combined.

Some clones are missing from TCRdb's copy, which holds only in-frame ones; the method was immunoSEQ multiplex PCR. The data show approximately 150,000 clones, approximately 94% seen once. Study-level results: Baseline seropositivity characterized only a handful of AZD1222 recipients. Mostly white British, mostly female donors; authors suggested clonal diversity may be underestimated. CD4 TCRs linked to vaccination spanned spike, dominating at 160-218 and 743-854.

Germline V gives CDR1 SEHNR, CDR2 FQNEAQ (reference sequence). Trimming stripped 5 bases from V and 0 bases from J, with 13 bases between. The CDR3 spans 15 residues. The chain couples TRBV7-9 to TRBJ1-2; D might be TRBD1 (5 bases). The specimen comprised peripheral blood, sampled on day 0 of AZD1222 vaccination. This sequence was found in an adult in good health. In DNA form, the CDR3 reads TGTGCCAGCAGCCCGGGGGGGGTATCTAACTATGGCTACACCTTC. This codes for CASSPGGVSNYGYTF.